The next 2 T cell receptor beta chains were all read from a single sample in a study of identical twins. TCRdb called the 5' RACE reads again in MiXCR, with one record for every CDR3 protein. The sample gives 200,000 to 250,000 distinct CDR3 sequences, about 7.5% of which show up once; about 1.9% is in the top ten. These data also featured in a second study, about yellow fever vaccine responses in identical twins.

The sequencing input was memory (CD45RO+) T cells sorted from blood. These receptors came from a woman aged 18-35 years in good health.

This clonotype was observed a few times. The CDR3 sequence: CAIRDLSFGEQYF. DNA of the CDR3: TGTGCCATCAGGGACCTCTCATTCGGAGAGCAGTACTTC. This sequence joins TRBV10-3 and TRBJ2-7, with D unclear. The germline V gene has CDR1 ENHRY and CDR2 SYGVKD. Deletions cut 6 bases from V and 7 bases from J, with 16 bases between. The length of the CDR3 is 13 residues.

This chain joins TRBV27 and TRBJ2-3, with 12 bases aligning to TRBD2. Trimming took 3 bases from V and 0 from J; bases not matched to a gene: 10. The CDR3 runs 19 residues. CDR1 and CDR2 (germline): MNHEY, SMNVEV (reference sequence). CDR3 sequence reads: CASSFQGRTSGISTDTQYF. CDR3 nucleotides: TGTGCCAGCAGTTTTCAGGGTCGGACTAGCGGGATTAGCACAGATACGCAGTATTTT.